Given below is one TCR beta chain in context. This receptor's antigen is unknown. No quality values exist for individual bases; no much larger clone is one base distant. These data come from a study of blood T cell repertoires in COVID-19 (TCRdb year 2020). Regarding the research as a whole: Collaborator samples came from the United States, Italy and Spain and covered acute and convalescent phases of COVID-19. The repertoires were made available in a free public database intended to serve as a resource for research on the immune response to SARS-CoV-2. The sample metadata nearly always contained a de-identified subject ID, COVID-19 status, age in years and sex. The prospective study material was composed of cDNA or gDNA derived from T cells, B-cell-depleted T cells, or PBMCs. HLA class I and class II types, where available, came from metadata supplied by the sample provider rather than from assay-based typing. The samples were drawn from the first 160 participants of the ongoing ImmuneRACE study and from some 1,300 subjects provided by 6 global collaborators. Deeply sampled blood TCRbeta repertoires from subjects exposed to, actively infected with, or recovered from COVID-19 were included in the dataset. Findings and caveats that apply to the study as a whole: How much clinical and demographic metadata was included differed by source and by participant, and the metadata was provided uncurated.

At one collaborating source in Seattle, patients were enrolled during active infection and were followed longitudinally through the course of disease. The collaborating institutions used their own protocols to collect whole blood in K2EDTA tubes. For TCRbeta analysis, collaborators shipped samples as frozen whole blood, isolated PBMCs, or DNA extracted from either of those sample types. According to the germline V gene, CDR1 reads MNHNS and CDR2 reads SASEGT. V loses 3 bases, J loses 7 bases, and the germline ends lie 13 bases apart. The CDR3 measures 14 amino acids from cysteine to phenylalanine. The DNA shown is the 42-base CDR3, in frame from base 1. TCRbeta CDR3 regions were amplified from genomic DNA using the immunoSEQ Assay, a bias-controlled multiplex PCR. As for how the authors treated the data: Nucleated cell counts per sample were estimated from amplification of reference gene primers within the assay. To quantify the absolute abundance of each unique TCRbeta CDR3 rearrangement, sequence reads were collapsed and filtered. For each sample, productive Simpson clonality was calculated as the square root of Simpson's diversity index over productive rearrangements. The source is immuneACCESS, and TCRdb retained only in-frame sequences with V and J called. Part of the clones is not carried over; for the studies checked, unresolved V genes explain less than half of this, and the remainder is unexplained. D and trimming were read from the DNA, whereas the V and J calls and clone size are those reported in that table. This sample gives roughly 75,000 clones in total; 80% of them show up just once. The ten biggest clones cover over 10% of the sample.

The TCR sequence derives from a man between 50 and 59 years old with COVID-19, enrolled during active disease. Material for sequencing was peripheral blood. The sequence is built from TRBV6-1 and TRBJ2-1, and the D gene may be TRBD2, 5 bases matching. At the DNA level, the sequence is TGTGCCAGCAGTGAGGTCGGAGGTAATAATGAGCAGTTCTTC. It translates as CASSEVGGNNEQFF.